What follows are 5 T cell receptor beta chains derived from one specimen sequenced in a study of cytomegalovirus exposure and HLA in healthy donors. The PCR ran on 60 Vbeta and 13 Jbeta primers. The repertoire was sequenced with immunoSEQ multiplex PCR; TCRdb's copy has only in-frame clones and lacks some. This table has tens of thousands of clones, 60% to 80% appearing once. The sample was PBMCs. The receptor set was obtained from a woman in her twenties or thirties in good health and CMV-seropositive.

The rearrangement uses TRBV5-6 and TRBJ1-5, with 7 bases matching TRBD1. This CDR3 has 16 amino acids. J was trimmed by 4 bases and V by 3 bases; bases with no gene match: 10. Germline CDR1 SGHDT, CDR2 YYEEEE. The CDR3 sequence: CASSSTGEASNQPQHF. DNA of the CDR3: TGTGCCAGCAGCTCCACAGGGGAGGCTTCTAATCAGCCCCAGCATTTT.

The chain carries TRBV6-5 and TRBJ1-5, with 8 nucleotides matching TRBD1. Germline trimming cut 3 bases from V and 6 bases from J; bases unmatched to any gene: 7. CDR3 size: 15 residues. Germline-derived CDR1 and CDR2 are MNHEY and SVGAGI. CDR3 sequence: CASSYRQGAGQPQHF. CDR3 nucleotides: TGTGCCAGCAGTTATAGGCAGGGGGCGGGTCAGCCCCAGCATTTT.

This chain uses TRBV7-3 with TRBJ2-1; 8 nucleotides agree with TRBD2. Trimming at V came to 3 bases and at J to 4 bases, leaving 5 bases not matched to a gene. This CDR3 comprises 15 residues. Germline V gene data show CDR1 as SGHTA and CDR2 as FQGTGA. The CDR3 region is CASSFGGAGYNEQFF. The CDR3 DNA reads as TGTGCCAGCAGCTTCGGGGGGGCTGGGTACAATGAGCAGTTCTTC. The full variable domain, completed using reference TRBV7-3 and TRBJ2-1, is GAGVSQTPSNKVTEKGKYVELRCDPISGHTALYWYRQSLGQGPEFLIYFQGTGAADDSGLPNDRFFAVRPEGSVSTLKIQRTERGDSAVYLCASSFGGAGYNEQFFGPGTRLTVL.

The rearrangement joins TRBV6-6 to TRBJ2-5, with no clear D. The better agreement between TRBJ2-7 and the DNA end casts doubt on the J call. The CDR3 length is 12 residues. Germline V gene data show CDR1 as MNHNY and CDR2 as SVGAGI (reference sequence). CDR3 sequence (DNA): TGTGCCAGCAGAGCTCCAACCTACGAGCAGTACTTC. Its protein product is CASRAPTYEQYF.

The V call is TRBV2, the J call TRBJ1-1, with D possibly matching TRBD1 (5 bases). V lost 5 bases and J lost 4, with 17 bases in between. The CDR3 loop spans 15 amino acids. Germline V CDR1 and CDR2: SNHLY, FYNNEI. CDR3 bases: TGTGCCAGCAGTTCCTTGGGGGGTGAGCTCACTGAAGCTTTCTTT. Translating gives CASSSLGGELTEAFF.